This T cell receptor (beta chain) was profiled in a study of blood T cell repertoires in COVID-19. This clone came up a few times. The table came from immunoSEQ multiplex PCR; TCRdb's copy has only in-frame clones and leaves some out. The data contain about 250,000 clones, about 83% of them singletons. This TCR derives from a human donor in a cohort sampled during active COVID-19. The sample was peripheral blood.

The DNA of the CDR3 is TGTGCCAGCAGTGAAGGCTCGTCCCGGAGGGACGAGCAGTACTTC. Amino acids: CASSEGSSRRDEQYF. This chain links TRBV2 with TRBJ2-7; possible D gene TRBD2, 6 bases. CDR1 is SNHLY, CDR2 FYNNEI, per germline. The CDR3 is 15 amino acids. Trimming shortened V by 1 base and J by 5 bases, and 15 bases separated the two germline ends.